This TCR beta chain was documented in a study of cytomegalovirus exposure and HLA in healthy donors. Background on the study: About 85 million unique TCR sequences came from HLA-typed donors in an early release. The study's findings and limits: By HLA locus, TCR association rates varied in a later analysis, with DRB1 showing the most and HLA-C the fewest. More clonal expansion characterized HLA-associated TCR beta chains than equally common others in a later analysis. Reported findings show TCR beta sequences accurately forecast HLA-A and HLA-B alleles in most subjects.

To note about this clone: Its antigen is undetermined.

Amplification used 60 Vbeta primers and 13 Jbeta primers. Here immunoSEQ multiplex PCR was the method, and the copy in TCRdb shows in-frame clones only, minus some. The sample holds 220,000 or so clones; around 80% are singletons and the top ten take about 1.7%. Sequences were obtained from PBMCs. The receptor comes from a man between 50 and 59 years old in good health and CMV-seronegative.

CDR3: CASRYSGGTGELFF. CDR3 DNA sequence: TGTGCCAGCAGATATAGCGGGGGGACCGGGGAGCTGTTTTTT. The V and J genes are TRBV6-5 and TRBJ2-2; the match to TRBD2 covers 10 bases. Trimming removed 6 bases from V and 5 bases from J; junction bases left unmatched: 3. Germline values: CDR1 MNHEY, CDR2 SVGAGI. CDR3 length: 14 amino acids.